This T cell receptor beta chain was captured in a study of T-cell memory formation after mild COVID-19. Study-level background: For the most part, TCR clusters were specific to one donor. General study points: A subset of responding clones appeared in pre-infection memory, suggesting cross-reactive memory joined.

Regarding this clonotype: What it binds is unknown.

TCRdb re-called the 5' RACE reads through MiXCR, storing one row per CDR3 protein. The table includes 300,000 to 350,000 distinct CDR3 sequences, over 10% detected once. Sequences were obtained from PBMCs or a T cell subset sorted from them (not recorded which). The TCR originated in a man aged 18 to 35 who had mild COVID-19 (a few samples of this study predate the infection). Cell type and time point are not known.

CDR3 amino acids: CASSVEANQPQHF. The DNA of the CDR3 is TGTGCCAGCAGCGTAGAGGCTAATCAGCCCCAGCATTTT. The V and J genes are TRBV9 and TRBJ1-5; D not resolved. Looked up from germline, CDR1 is SGDLS and CDR2 is YYNGEE. V was trimmed by 0 bases and J by 4 bases, leaving 5 bases between them. The CDR3 is made up of 13 amino acids.